One and the same sample provided the 30 T cell receptor beta chains below, sequenced in a study of OX40 agonist ivuxolimab in advanced cancers. Assay used: immunoSEQ multiplex PCR; TCRdb lists only in-frame clones, some missing. Among about 71,000 clones listed, 70% to 85% were seen once. This specimen was CD4+ or CD8+ T cells sorted from blood, taken in a trial of the OX40 agonist ivuxolimab. These receptors were taken from an adult with an advanced solid tumor such as melanoma, head and neck, liver or kidney cancer.

DNA for the CDR3: TGCGCCGGCCGAGCGGGCCCACAAGAGACCCAGTACTTC. The encoded protein is CAGRAGPQETQYF. The V call is TRBV5-1, the J call TRBJ2-5, with a weak D call TRBD2 (6 bases). The CDR3 runs 13 residues. The V and J ends lost 10 bases and 2 bases respectively, with 15 bases between them. Germline V gene data show CDR1 as SGHRS and CDR2 as YFSETQ.

The CDR3 DNA follows: TGTGCCACCAAGGGAGGACAGCTAAATGAAAAACTGTTTTTT. This encodes CATKGGQLNEKLFF. This sequence joins TRBV7-9 and TRBJ1-4; weak D call: TRBD1 (6 bases). This CDR3 contains 14 residues. The V and J ends lost 10 bases and 5 bases respectively, with 17 bases between them. CDR1 is SEHNR, CDR2 FQNEAQ, per germline (reference sequence).

The chain carries TRBV7-6 and TRBJ1-3; no firm D call. The CDR3 runs to 14 residues. The V and J ends lost 5 bases and 0 bases respectively, with 8 bases between them. Germline CDR1 reads SGHVS; CDR2 reads FNYEAQ. The DNA of the CDR3 is TGTGCCAGCAGCCCGCAGGACTCTGGAAACACCATATATTTT. It yields the protein CASSPQDSGNTIYF.

The chain carries TRBV27 and TRBJ1-4, with 8 bases that match TRBD1. V was pared by 2 bases and J by 8 bases, with 16 bases of the junction left unmatched. In germline, CDR1 is MNHEY, CDR2 SMNVEV (reference sequence). There are 18 residues in the CDR3. As DNA, the CDR3 is TGTGCCAGCAGTTTAAACGCAATAATTCAGGGGGCACGAGAAAAACTGTTTTTT. Translation gives CASSLNAIIQGAREKLFF.

The rearrangement joins TRBV6-5 to TRBJ2-1; tentative D call: TRBD2 (5 bases). CDR3 length: 13 amino acids. V lost 0 bases, J lost 8 bases, and 8 bases lay in between. The germline V gene has CDR1 MNHEY and CDR2 SVGAGI. The CDR3 DNA is TGTGCCAGCAGTTACTCCACTAGTTATGAGCAGTTCTTC. The encoded protein is CASSYSTSYEQFF.

V is TRBV7-3 and J is TRBJ2-1, with D maybe TRBD2 (6 bases). This CDR3 spans 14 amino acids. V gave up 1 base and J gave up 7 bases, with 11 bases separating them. The germline V gene encodes CDR1 SGHTA and CDR2 FQGTGA. The CDR3, as DNA: TGTGCCAGCAGCTTAATGGGGGGAAGGAATGAGCAGTTCTTC. Its protein product is CASSLMGGRNEQFF.

This clone appeared once. The V call is TRBV7-9, the J call TRBJ2-5; D might be TRBD1 (6 bases). The germline V gene has CDR1 SEHNR and CDR2 FQNEAQ (reference sequence). This CDR3 comprises 17 residues. V lost 4 bases and J lost 0, with 18 bases in between. CDR3 sequence reads: CASSSNLGTQYQETQYF. The CDR3 DNA reads as TGTGCCAGCAGCTCAAATCTCGGGACACAGTACCAAGAGACCCAGTACTTC.

The genes are TRBV4-1 and TRBJ2-1; possible D gene TRBD1, 5 bases. The CDR3 contains 13 residues. Germline V gives CDR1 MGHRA, CDR2 YSYEKL. Deletions cut 1 base from V and 10 bases from J, with 11 bases between. The CDR3 loop reads CASSQVGQGEQFF. For the CDR3, the DNA is TGCGCCAGCAGCCAAGTTGGGCAGGGAGAGCAGTTCTTC.

The chain uses TRBV5-1 and TRBJ2-2, with D possibly being TRBD1 (5 bases). This CDR3 has 14 amino acids. Trimming stripped 6 bases from V and 3 bases from J, with 12 bases between. Germline assignment: CDR1 SGHRS and CDR2 YFSETQ. The CDR3 sequence is CASTLTVDTGELFF. The CDR3, as DNA: TGCGCCAGCACCCTGACAGTCGACACCGGGGAGCTGTTTTTT.

This clone was detected only a few times. This chain links TRBV6-6 with TRBJ1-5; the D gene is possibly TRBD1 (5 bases). V was cut by 8 bases and J by 1 base, with 6 bases left in between. The CDR3 sequence is 12 residues long. Germline assignment: CDR1 MNHNY and CDR2 SVGAGI (reference sequence). The DNA for the CDR3 is TGTGCCAGCCGGGACAGCAATCAGCCCCAGCATTTT. Amino acids: CASRDSNQPQHF.

In this sample, this clone turned up a few times. For the CDR3, the DNA is TGTGCCAGTAGTATAGGGGGGGCAGGGTTCAGCAATCAGCCCCAGCATTTT. This encodes CASSIGGAGFSNQPQHF. The genes are TRBV19 and TRBJ1-5, with a tentative D call TRBD1 (6 bases). Germline V gene lookup returns CDR1 LNHDA and CDR2 SQIVND (reference sequence). The CDR3 consists of 17 residues. V lost 1 base, J lost 1 base, and 14 bases lay in between.

J is TRBJ2-1 and V is TRBV5-1; possibly TRBD1 for D (5 bases). This CDR3 comprises 12 residues. Germline lookup yields CDR1 SGHRS and CDR2 YFSETQ. Trimming removed 1 base from V and 9 bases from J, with 8 bases in between. CDR3 in amino acids: CASSLIQAEQFF. CDR3 in DNA: TGCGCCAGCAGCTTGATACAGGCTGAGCAGTTCTTC.

The rearrangement uses TRBV19 and TRBJ2-1; D uncertain. The CDR3 spans 16 residues. Per germline, CDR1 LNHDA and CDR2 SQIVND (reference sequence). V was cut by 0 bases and J by 2 bases, with 11 bases left in between. This chain's CDR3 is CASSIDVVGTYNEQFF. The CDR3, as DNA: TGTGCCAGTAGTATAGACGTAGTAGGGACCTACAATGAGCAGTTCTTC.

This clone was seen a single time. The chain uses TRBV10-1 and TRBJ1-6; D remains unclear. Germline V lookup: CDR1 WNHNN, CDR2 SYGVQD (reference sequence). Trimming removed 7 bases at V and 7 bases at J, with 11 bases between. The CDR3 loop spans 13 amino acids. The CDR3 here is CASTGSLNSPLHF. CDR3 coding DNA: TGCGCCAGCACTGGCAGCCTAAATTCACCCCTCCACTTT.

The chain is built from TRBV14 and TRBJ1-1; the D is unclear. V shed 4 bases and J shed 0 bases, with 6 bases lying between them. This CDR3 spans 13 amino acids. Per the germline V gene, CDR1 is SGHDN and CDR2 is FVKESK. This CDR3 reads CASSLWMNTEAFF. CDR3 coding DNA: TGTGCCAGCAGCCTCTGGATGAACACTGAAGCTTTCTTT.

The chain couples TRBV19 to TRBJ1-3; D gene uncertain. The CDR3 length is 14 residues. The V and J ends lost 9 bases and 2 bases respectively, with 14 bases between them. Germline V gives CDR1 LNHDA, CDR2 SQIVND (reference sequence). The CDR3 DNA reads TGTGCCAGCAGGCCGGGATCTACTGGAAACACCATATATTTT. Protein sequence: CASRPGSTGNTIYF.

This clone was observed once. Other DNA sequences within the sample encode an identical CDR3. This chain links TRBV5-6 with TRBJ1-1; 7 bases match TRBD1. The length of the CDR3 is 14 residues. The V gene end was trimmed by 3 bases and the J gene end by 1 base; junction bases not matched to a gene: 3. The germline V gene has CDR1 SGHDT and CDR2 YYEEEE. The CDR3 is CASSWDRANTEAFF. CDR3 nucleotide sequence: TGTGCCAGCAGCTGGGACAGAGCGAACACTGAAGCTTTCTTT.

This clone was counted once. This chain joins TRBV19 and TRBJ2-1; TRBD2 agrees at 7 bases. CDR3 length: 16 amino acids. Per germline, CDR1 LNHDA and CDR2 SQIVND (reference sequence). V lost 7 bases and J lost 1; bases outside the gene matches: 10. Written as DNA, the CDR3 is TGTGCCAGTACCATGGTATCTAGCGGTTCCTACAATGAGCAGTTCTTC. Encoded protein: CASTMVSSGSYNEQFF.

This clone has only one observation. The rearrangement uses TRBV7-6 and TRBJ2-2; possibly TRBD1 or TRBD2 for D (5 bases each). Germline V lookup: CDR1 SGHVS, CDR2 FNYEAQ. V was trimmed by 3 bases and J by 0 bases, leaving 14 bases between them. The CDR3 extends over 17 amino acids. DNA of the CDR3: TGTGCCAGCAGCTTTGGGCTGTTGGGGGCGAACACCGGGGAGCTGTTTTTT. This encodes CASSFGLLGANTGELFF.

The rearrangement uses TRBV7-2 and TRBJ1-4, with D maybe TRBD1 (5 bases). This CDR3 is 13 amino acids long. Germline CDR1 and CDR2: SGHTA and FQGNSA. The ends were cut back, 6 bases at V and 8 bases at J, with 13 bases in the middle. CDR3 residues: CASRGRGREKLFF. The CDR3 DNA follows: TGTGCCAGCAGGGGGAGGGGTAGGGAAAAACTGTTTTTT.

This clone showed up just a few times. The J gene is TRBJ2-7, the V gene TRBV10-3; tentatively, D is TRBD1 (5 bases). Germline V gene lookup returns CDR1 ENHRY and CDR2 SYGVKD. V lost 0 bases, J lost 1 base, and 19 bases lay in between. This CDR3 region has 18 residues. The CDR3 sequence is CAISESTLRVNRSYEQYV. CDR3 nucleotide sequence: TGTGCCATCAGTGAGTCGACCCTCAGGGTCAATAGGTCCTACGAGCAGTACGTC.

A word on this clone: This may be a read error, as it is one base from a much larger clone. The J gene is TRBJ1-1, the V gene TRBV6-1; the D is unclear. This CDR3 spans 11 amino acids. Germline V gene lookup returns CDR1 MNHNS and CDR2 SASEGT. V was cut by 3 bases and J by 4 bases, with 3 bases left in between. The CDR3 DNA reads TGTGCCAGCAGTGAGGGCACTGAAGCTTTCTTT. Protein sequence: CASSEGTEAFF.

This clone was picked up a small number of times. The chain combines TRBV7-2 with TRBJ2-1; TRBD2 matches at 7 bases. CDR1 is SGHTA, CDR2 FQGNSA, per germline. The CDR3 has 15 amino acids. J was trimmed by 5 bases and V by 5 bases; bases with no gene match: 9. The CDR3 DNA is TGTGCCAGCAGCACCGCGGAAGCGGGAAACAATGAGCAGTTCTTC. It codes for CASSTAEAGNNEQFF.

The chain recombines TRBV19 with TRBJ1-1, with TRBD1 matching 7 bases. J was trimmed by 2 bases and V by 3 bases; bases with no gene match: 3. The V gene's germline CDR1 is LNHDA and CDR2 SQIVND (reference sequence). The CDR3 covers 14 residues. The CDR3 DNA follows: TGTGCCAGTAGTATGGGACAGCGAAACACTGAAGCTTTCTTT. This encodes CASSMGQRNTEAFF.

The J gene is TRBJ1-2, the V gene TRBV30; TRBD1 is a possible D gene (5 bases). The length of the CDR3 is 11 residues. Trimming removed 2 bases at V and 8 bases at J, with 9 bases between. CDR1 is GTSNPN, CDR2 SVGIG, per germline (reference sequence). CDR3 in amino acids: CAWSIGGGYTF. The CDR3 DNA reads TGTGCCTGGAGTATCGGGGGGGGCTACACCTTC. The full variable domain, in which reference TRBV30 and TRBJ1-2 provide the parts outside the CDR3, is SQTIHQWPATLVQPVGSPLSLECTVEGTSNPNLYWYRQAAGRGLQLLFYSVGIGQISSEVPQNLSASRPQDRQFILSSKKLLLSDSGFYLCAWSIGGGYTFGSGTRLTVV.

The rearrangement links TRBV28 to TRBJ1-3; no clear D gene. V lost 6 bases, J lost 1 base, and 16 bases lay in between. The CDR3 consists of 16 residues. Germline loops: CDR1 MDHEN, CDR2 SYDVKM. The CDR3 coding sequence is TGTGCCAGCAGAACCCGCCTGGGGATATCTGGAAACACCATATATTTT. This codes for CASRTRLGISGNTIYF.

This rearrangement joins TRBV5-1 to TRBJ2-3, with D maybe TRBD1 (5 bases). Germline CDR1 SGHRS, CDR2 YFSETQ. The V end was cut by 2 bases, the J end by 3 bases, with 13 bases between. This CDR3 is 15 amino acids long. CDR3 in DNA: TGCGCCAGCAGCTTTCGAGGACACCAGACAGATACGCAGTATTTT. Translation: CASSFRGHQTDTQYF. Complete variable domain (other parts from reference TRBV5-1 and TRBJ2-3): KAGVTQTPRYLIKTRGQQVTLSCSPISGHRSVSWYQQTPGQGLQFLFEYFSETQRNKGNFPGRFSGRQFSNSRSEMNVSTLELGDSALYLCASSFRGHQTDTQYFGPGTRLTVL.

V gene TRBV5-6 combines with J gene TRBJ1-2, with D possibly matching TRBD1 (5 bases). With 0 bases removed from V and 3 bases from J, the gap between germline ends came to 12 bases. The CDR3 runs 15 residues. CDR1 is SGHDT, CDR2 YYEEEE, per germline. The CDR3 bases are TGTGCCAGCAGCTTGGAGGCCAGGGCTTACTATGGCTACACCTTC. It yields the protein CASSLEARAYYGYTF.

This chain uses TRBV7-2 with TRBJ1-3, with D perhaps matching TRBD1 (6 bases). The CDR3 extends over 14 amino acids. The V end lost 6 bases, the J end lost 2 bases, and 11 bases lay between the germline ends. Looked up from germline, CDR1 is SGHTA and CDR2 is FQGNSA. The chain's CDR3 is CASRLAGAGNTIYF. The CDR3, as DNA: TGTGCCAGCAGGCTGGCAGGGGCTGGAAACACCATATATTTT.

CDR3 amino acids: CASRSASGGAREQFF. Here the CDR3 DNA reads TGTGCCAGTAGATCTGCTAGCGGGGGGGCCAGGGAGCAGTTCTTC. This sequence joins TRBV19 and TRBJ2-1, with 12 bases lining up with TRBD2. Germline CDR1 LNHDA, CDR2 SQIVND (reference sequence). There are 15 residues in the CDR3. The trim removed 6 bases at V and 10 bases at J, leaving 10 bases unmatched.